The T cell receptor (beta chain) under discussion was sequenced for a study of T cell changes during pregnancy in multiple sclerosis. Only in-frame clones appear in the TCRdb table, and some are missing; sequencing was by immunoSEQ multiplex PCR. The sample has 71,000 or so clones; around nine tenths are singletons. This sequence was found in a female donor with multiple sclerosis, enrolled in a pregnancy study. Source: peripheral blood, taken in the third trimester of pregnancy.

The CDR3 sequence is CASSLSSTGLETQYF. The CDR3 bases are TGTGCCAGTAGTCTCTCCTCGACAGGATTGGAGACCCAGTACTTC. The gene calls are TRBV19 and TRBJ2-5; TRBD1 might be the D (6 bases). This CDR3 is built from 15 residues. From germline, CDR1 is LNHDA and CDR2 SQIVND (reference sequence). Trimming took 5 bases from V and 5 from J, leaving 18 bases between them.